The 9 T cell receptor beta chains below all came from one sample that was sequenced in a study of monozygotic twins with inflammatory bowel disease. TCRdb reprocessed the 5' RACE reads, keeping one entry per CDR3 protein, no DNA. The data show hundreds of thousands of distinct CDR3 sequences, and the top ten clones hold 5.6%. Sequenced input: blood. The receptors stem from a human donor with ulcerative colitis or Crohn's disease, or a healthy co-twin of an affected twin (not recorded which).

J is TRBJ2-1 and V is TRBV20-1; the TCRdb call, TRBD1, lacks DNA for checking. The CDR3 has 15 residues. Germline CDR1 DFQATT, CDR2 SNEGSKA (reference sequence). CDR3 region: CSARDRGGHYNEQFF.

The V and J genes are TRBV20-1 and TRBJ2-7; no DNA is available, so the TRBD2 call from TCRdb remains unchecked. CDR3 size: 12 residues. Germline loops: CDR1 DFQATT, CDR2 SNEGSKA (reference sequence). The CDR3: CSAIGGTYEQYF.

The chain joins TRBV14 to TRBJ2-1; the D call from TCRdb, TRBD1, cannot be confirmed without DNA. Per germline, CDR1 SGHDN and CDR2 FVKESK. The CDR3 spans 18 residues. The CDR3 is CASSPTPGDGGKYNEQFF.

This rearrangement joins TRBV6-5 to TRBJ2-7. This CDR3 comprises 15 residues. Germline CDR1 MNHEY, CDR2 SVGAGI. This chain's CDR3 is CASSYERTGAHEQYF.

The CDR3 sequence is CASSLTSNNEQFF. The V call is TRBV7-3, the J call TRBJ2-1. The germline V gene has CDR1 SGHTA and CDR2 FQGTGA. The CDR3 consists of 13 residues.

This chain joins TRBV20-1 and TRBJ1-2. CDR1 is DFQATT, CDR2 SNEGSKA, per germline (reference sequence). This CDR3 contains 13 residues. The chain's CDR3 is CSVSRPSNYGYTF.

The chain is built from TRBV9 and TRBJ2-1. CDR1 SGDLS and CDR2 YYNGEE come from the germline V gene. This CDR3 contains 17 residues. CDR3 sequence reads: CASSALSKVLSYNEQFF.

The rearrangement uses TRBV3-1 and TRBJ1-4. The CDR3 length is 14 residues. The germline V gene encodes CDR1 LGHDT and CDR2 YNNKEL (reference sequence). The CDR3 loop reads CASSQQRVEEKLFF. The full variable domain, rest sourced from reference TRBV3-1 and TRBJ1-4, is DTAVSQTPKYLVTQMGNDKSIKCEQNLGHDTMYWYKQDSKKFLKIMFSYNNKELIINETVPNRFSPKSPDKAHLNLHINSLELGDSAVYFCASSQQRVEEKLFFGSGTQLSVL.

The rearrangement links TRBV7-9 to TRBJ2-7. CDR1 SEHNR and CDR2 FQNEAQ come from the germline V gene (reference sequence). The CDR3 totals 13 residues. The chain's CDR3 is CATSTGSSYEQYF.